This entry features one T cell receptor beta chain sequence. Its matching antigen is unknown. Per germline, CDR1 SGHTA and CDR2 FQGNSA. Trimming took 2 bases from V and 5 from J, leaving 13 bases between them. The CDR3 runs to 15 residues. This entry comes from a study of vaccination effects on CD4 cells after COVID-19. This table comes from immunoSEQ multiplex PCR, and its TCRdb copy is limited to in-frame clones, with some not included. The sample gives over 65,000 clones, roughly 80% of which show up once; under 2.5% is in the top ten. Following a roughly 11-day culture, CD4+ T cells were purified. The chain couples TRBV7-2 to TRBJ1-5, with D maybe TRBD1 (6 bases). The sample consisted of CD4+ T cells from PBMCs cultured without peptide, taken before COVID-19 vaccination. The receptor was isolated from a human donor who received a COVID-19 vaccine. In DNA, the CDR3 is TGTGCCAGCAGCTTAACAGGGTTAGGGGATCAGCCCCAGCATTTT. Its protein product is CASSLTGLGDQPQHF.